This T cell receptor beta chain is from a study of technical replicates of blood from a few donors (dated by TCRdb to between 2016 and 2019). V loses 0 bases, J loses 0 bases, and the germline ends lie 9 bases apart. CDR1 and CDR2 (LGHNA, YSLEER) derive from the germline V gene. From the cysteine through the phenylalanine, the CDR3 covers 16 amino acids. The sequence is cut down to CDR3 DNA, 48 bases in frame from base 1. Libraries were constructed by the immunoSEQ multiplex PCR assay. The clones in this table, taken by TCRdb from immuneACCESS, are in-frame only. Not every clone is retained; where verified, under half of the shortfall comes from an unresolved V gene, and the cause of the rest is unknown. This sample lists 55,000 to 80,000 clones; roughly 86% were detected once. The ten largest account for around 4.4% of the sample. Comments on this clone: It has no known antigen specificity. No base quality values were provided; no much bigger clone lies one nucleotide off.

The sequence links TRBV4-3 to TRBJ2-1; D gene: possibly TRBD2, on 6 matching bases. This TCR was recovered from a human donor in good health. Some clones in this sample may be carry-over from other donors' samples. Material for sequencing was PBMCs. CDR3 loop: CASSQDGGTSYNEQFF. DNA sequence: TGCGCCAGCAGCCAAGATGGAGGGACCTCCTACAATGAGCAGTTCTTC.